This TCR beta chain came from a study of T-cell memory formation after mild COVID-19. Study as a whole: Largely donor-specific TCR clusters were found. Notes on the study in general: Mostly located in CM and EM were contracting CD4+ clones, with contracting CD8+ clones located in EMRA. While clones contracting from day 15 to 85 were balanced between CD4 and CD8, later expanders leaned CD4+.

CDR3 length: 10 residues. The V gene lost 5 bases and the J gene lost 5 bases, with 2 bases spanning the gap. This clonotype was counted a few times. No antigen is known for it. TCRdb analysed the 5' RACE reads with MiXCR anew, one entry per CDR3 protein. The table shows just over 300,000 distinct CDR3 sequences, with less than 20% occurring only once. This receptor was obtained from a man younger than 35 who had mild COVID-19 (a few samples of this study predate the infection). Cell type and time point are not known. V is TRBV12-3 or TRBV12-4 and J is TRBJ2-3; D is undetermined. The specimen was PBMCs or a T cell subset sorted from them (not recorded which). This CDR3 is CASSIDTQYF. CDR3 sequence (DNA): TGTGCCAGCAGTATAGATACGCAGTATTTT.